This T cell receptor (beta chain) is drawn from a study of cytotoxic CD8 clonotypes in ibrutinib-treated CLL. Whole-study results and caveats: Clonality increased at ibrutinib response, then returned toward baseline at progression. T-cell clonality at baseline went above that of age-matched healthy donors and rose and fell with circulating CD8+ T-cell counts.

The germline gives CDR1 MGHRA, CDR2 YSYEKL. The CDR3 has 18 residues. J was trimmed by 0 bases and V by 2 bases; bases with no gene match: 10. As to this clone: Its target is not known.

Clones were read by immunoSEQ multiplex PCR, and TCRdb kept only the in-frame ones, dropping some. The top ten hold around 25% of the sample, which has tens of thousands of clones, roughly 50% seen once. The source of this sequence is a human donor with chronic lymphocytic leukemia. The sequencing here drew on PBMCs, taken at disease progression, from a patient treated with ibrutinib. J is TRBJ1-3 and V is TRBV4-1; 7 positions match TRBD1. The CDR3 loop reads CASSQQGQLGVSGNTIYF. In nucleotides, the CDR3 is TGCGCCAGCAGCCAACAGGGACAGCTTGGAGTCTCTGGAAACACCATATATTTT.